This passage covers 10 T cell receptor beta chains from one sample sequenced in a study of vaccination and CD4 T cells after COVID-19. Noted treatment: roughly 11-day PBMC culture with coronavirus spike peptide pools or control peptides (ViraFEST assay). Cultured CD4+ T-cell DNA underwent Oncomine TCR Beta short-read sequencing. Each CDR3 protein is one row after TCRdb ran MiXCR on the PCR reads. The top ten hold approximately 17% of the sample, which has approximately 22,000 distinct CDR3 sequences, around 39% seen once. No antigens are known for them. This sample comprised CD4+ T cells from blood, cultured in vitro, obtained before SARS-CoV-2 vaccination. The receptors come from a human donor who received a COVID-19 vaccine.

CDR3 bases: TGTGCCACAGGGGCCAATCAGCCCCAGCATTTT. The encoded protein is CATGANQPQHF. The chain is built from TRBV24-1 and TRBJ1-5; weak D call: TRBD1 (5 bases). The germline CDR1 and CDR2 sequences are KGHDR and SFDVKD. The CDR3 length is 11 residues. Between the trimmed V and J ends, which lost 10 bases and 3 bases, there was a span of 6 bases.

This clonotype is medium-sized (0.01 to 0.1%) within its sample. This rearrangement joins TRBV20-1 to TRBJ2-3; 12 nucleotides align to TRBD2. This CDR3 is 15 amino acids long. CDR1 is DFQATT, CDR2 SNEGSKA, per germline (reference sequence). V was clipped by 2 bases and J by 4 bases; unmatched bases: 4. The CDR3 here is CSARYSSGGADTQYF. The CDR3 DNA reads as TGCAGTGCTAGATATTCTAGCGGGGGGGCAGATACGCAGTATTTT.

There are a few counts of this clonotype. This chain connects TRBV6-1 to TRBJ2-7, with D possibly being TRBD2 (7 bases). CDR1 is MNHNS and CDR2 is SASEGT in the germline V gene. V was pared by 5 bases and J by 0 bases, with 14 bases between. This CDR3 comprises 15 residues. Written as DNA, the CDR3 is TGTGCCAGCAGTACCGAGGGGGGGACCTCCTACGAGCAGTACTTC. Protein product: CASSTEGGTSYEQYF.

The rearrangement links TRBV2 to TRBJ1-1, with 8 nucleotides matching TRBD1. The CDR3 has 15 residues. Unmatched junction bases numbered 10, after V lost 7 bases and J lost 3 bases. Germline V gene sequence: CDR1 SNHLY, CDR2 FYNNEI. In DNA form, the CDR3 reads TGTGCCAGCATTCAAAACAGGGGGTTGGACACTGAAGCTTTCTTT. Residues: CASIQNRGLDTEAFF.

The V call is TRBV5-1, the J call TRBJ2-5; 7 bases fit TRBD1. J was trimmed by 1 base and V by 2 bases; bases with no gene match: 5. This CDR3 is built from 15 residues. In germline, CDR1 is SGHRS, CDR2 YFSETQ. The CDR3 reads CASSFASGGQETQYF. The CDR3 DNA reads TGCGCCAGCAGCTTTGCCTCAGGGGGCCAAGAGACCCAGTACTTC.

This clonotype was counted between two and nine times. J is TRBJ2-7 and V is TRBV10-3; 9 bases map to TRBD1. In germline, CDR1 is ENHRY, CDR2 SYGVKD. The CDR3 runs 16 residues. The ends lost 2 bases at V and 6 bases at J; junction bases unmatched: 11. CDR3 in DNA: TGTGCCATCAGTGAGGGGGGGACAGGGACGCTGGGCGAGCAGTACTTC. Translated, it gives CAISEGGTGTLGEQYF.

This chain uses TRBV2 with TRBJ1-3, with a weak D call TRBD1 (6 bases). CDR3 length: 14 amino acids. V was pared by 6 bases and J by 0 bases, with 9 bases between. The germline V gene encodes CDR1 SNHLY and CDR2 FYNNEI. Here the CDR3 reads CASSGQSSGNTIYF. In DNA form, the CDR3 reads TGTGCCAGCAGCGGACAGAGCTCTGGAAACACCATATATTTT. The complete variable domain, with remaining parts taken from reference TRBV2 and TRBJ1-3, reads EPEVTQTPSHQVTQMGQEVILRCVPISNHLYFYWYRQILGQKVEFLVSFYNNEISEKSEIFDDQFSVERPDGSNFTLKIRSTKLEDSAMYFCASSGQSSGNTIYFGEGSWLTVV.

This clonotype showed up just a few times. The chain couples TRBV10-1 to TRBJ1-4; no clear D gene. The CDR3 loop spans 13 amino acids. The germline V gene encodes CDR1 WNHNN and CDR2 SYGVQD (reference sequence). Trimming pared 0 bases from V and 6 bases from J, leaving 5 bases between. As DNA, the CDR3 is TGCGCCAGCAGTGAGTCGGGTCATGAAAAACTGTTTTTT. Its translation is CASSESGHEKLFF.

V is TRBV30 and J is TRBJ1-1, with unresolved D. Trimming left V 4 bases short and J 3 bases short, with 6 bases between. Germline lookup yields CDR1 GTSNPN and CDR2 SVGIG (reference sequence). The CDR3 has 11 residues. CDR3 sequence reads: CAWNGDTEAFF. Here the CDR3 DNA reads TGTGCCTGGAACGGAGACACTGAAGCTTTCTTT.

The genes are TRBV11-3 and TRBJ2-7; D not resolved. The CDR3 loop spans 13 amino acids. The ends were cut back, 1 base at V and 5 bases at J, with 9 bases in the middle. CDR1 and CDR2 (germline): SGHNT, YENEEA. The CDR3 here is CASSLGVPHEQYF. CDR3 nucleotide sequence: TGTGCCAGCAGCTTAGGAGTCCCCCACGAGCAGTACTTC.